The present T cell receptor beta chain was sequenced within a study of T cells in localized non-small cell lung cancer. Data came from immunoSEQ multiplex PCR; TCRdb stores just in-frame clones and leaves some out. The table lists about 78,000 clones, around four fifths of them singletons, with 2.8% in the top ten. The sample holds one count of this clone. Its cognate antigen is unknown. CDR3 length: 18 residues. The germline gives CDR1 LNHDA, CDR2 SQIVND (reference sequence). The ends lost 3 bases at V and 10 bases at J; junction bases unmatched: 20. Whole-study findings and limits: Uninvolved nearby lung showed the greatest T cell clonality, exceeding that found in tumor. One tumor region alone was sequenced, and heterogeneity therefore remains possible. Longer overall survival was seen with higher T cell density measured in blood.

The chain uses TRBV19 and TRBJ2-1; 8 bases align to TRBD2. The material sequenced was peripheral blood, taken before any cancer treatment. The origin of this receptor is a man aged 40 to 69 with stage I lung adenocarcinoma. In DNA, the CDR3 is TGTGCCAGTAGTATTGGGTCGCACGGGGGGGCCGGGTCTCTCGAGCAGTTCTTC. This translates into CASSIGSHGGAGSLEQFF.